This T cell receptor beta chain was recovered during a study of shared clonotypes between healthy human individuals. Study context: Plates per donor: three CD4 naive, three CD4 memory, two CD8 naive, one CD8 memory.

The method was immunoSEQ multiplex PCR; TCRdb's version includes in-frame clones alone and lacks a portion of them. The table has under 1,900,000 clones, just under 99% seen once. Germline CDR1 and CDR2: SNHLY and FYNNEI. This CDR3 has 14 amino acids. Unmatched junction bases numbered 7, after V lost 11 bases and J lost 3 bases. The chain recombines TRBV2 with TRBJ2-7; 13 bases agree with TRBD2. The receptor was isolated from a man younger than 45 in good health. The sample taken for sequencing was naive CD4+ T cells sorted from blood. Subset: CD45RA+ positively selected. The CDR3 nucleotides read TGTGCCGCAAAGGGGACTAGCGGGAACTACGAGCAGTACTTC. This translates into CAAKGTSGNYEQYF.